This TCR beta chain was observed in a study of T cells after yellow fever vaccination. Study-level background: Fractions low in cell number were prepared with SMART-Seq v4 Ultra Low Input. Study-level points and caveats: Although the secondary response was weaker, it peaked faster, at day 5 versus 15. Post-booster samples contained most primary-vaccination clones (approximately 97% CD4, 88% CD8).

The CDR3 runs 15 residues. CDR1 SGHTA and CDR2 FQGTGA come from the germline V gene. Trimming removed 4 bases at V and 5 bases at J, with 15 bases between. One entry per CDR3 protein results from TCRdb running MiXCR on the 5' RACE reads. Among 250,000 to 300,000 distinct CDR3 sequences, roughly 9% were seen once, and the ten largest hold approximately 3.5%. This clonotype turned up a few times. Its antigen is undetermined. This sample comprised CD4+ T cells sorted from PBMCs, obtained 5 days after the yellow fever booster vaccination. The gene calls are TRBV7-3 and TRBJ2-1; the D is unclear. This TCR was sampled from a man aged 18 to 30 who received the YFV17D yellow fever vaccine. In nucleotides, the CDR3 is TGTGCCAGCAGCTCGTTCGGAAAGCAAGACAATGAGCAGTTCTTC. Translation gives CASSSFGKQDNEQFF.